The 15 T cell receptor beta chains below were found in one sample sequenced in a study of post-analysis software for immune sequencing data. The study's findings and limits: Relative to controls, patients had 5 or 6 TRBV segments at higher frequency, with TRBV5-6, TRBV5-1 and TRBV20-1 among these.

Unique molecular identifiers tagged the TCR beta cDNA libraries. Via MiXCR, TCRdb re-called the PCR reads, giving one row per CDR3 protein. The sample holds 800,000 to 950,000 distinct CDR3 sequences; approximately 57% are singletons and the top ten take about 4.5%. These receptors' antigens are unknown. The sample consisted of blood. The receptors were gathered from a girl aged 5 to 17 with multiple sclerosis.

At least ten counts were recorded for this clonotype. The rearrangement uses TRBV20-1 and TRBJ2-5; 7 bases fit TRBD1. The V gene end was trimmed by 6 bases and the J gene end by 5 bases; junction bases not matched to a gene: 12. Looked up from germline, CDR1 is DFQATT and CDR2 is SNEGSKA (reference sequence). The length of the CDR3 is 14 residues. This chain's CDR3 is CSARGQTSSETQYF. As DNA, the CDR3 is TGCAGTGCCAGGGGACAGACTTCCTCCGAGACCCAGTACTTC.

The rearrangement joins TRBV7-2 to TRBJ2-7; tentatively, D is TRBD1 or TRBD2 (5 bases each). V was clipped by 5 bases and J by 5 bases, with 13 bases between them. The V gene's germline CDR1 is SGHTA and CDR2 FQGNSA. The CDR3 extends over 13 amino acids. The CDR3 DNA follows: TGTGCCAGCAGCACCGGGGCCGGGAACGAGCAGTACTTC. As protein: CASSTGAGNEQYF.

This sequence joins TRBV10-3 and TRBJ2-2, with TRBD2 as a possible D gene (5 bases). The V gene's germline CDR1 is ENHRY and CDR2 SYGVKD. The CDR3 sequence is 16 residues long. V lost 8 bases and J lost 0, with 16 bases in between. This CDR3 is CAIGTEAATNTGELFF. As DNA, the CDR3 is TGTGCCATCGGCACAGAAGCGGCGACGAACACCGGGGAGCTGTTTTTT.

This clonotype was seen a single time. V and J are TRBV7-8 and TRBJ2-5; D uncertain. This CDR3 is 14 amino acids long. Trimming took 5 bases from V and 12 from J, leaving 22 bases between them. Germline V gives CDR1 SGHVS, CDR2 FQNEAQ. The CDR3 protein is CASSPRVAVVFKYF. CDR3 nucleotide sequence: TGTGCCAGCAGCCCCCGGGTGGCTGTCGTATTCAAGTACTTC.

On this clonotype: A read error is possible here, since a much larger clone lies one base away. The rearrangement joins TRBV6-1 to TRBJ2-5, with TRBD2 identical over 9 bases. CDR1 is MNHNS, CDR2 SASEGT, per germline. This CDR3 region has 15 residues. The CDR3 sequence is CARRRRLAVMETQYF. As DNA, the CDR3 is TGTGCCCGCAGGCGACGACTAGCGGTAATGGAGACCCAGTACTTC.

This clonotype was counted a single time. V and J are TRBV12-5 and TRBJ1-5; D is unresolved. CDR1 is LGHNT, CDR2 FRNRAP, per germline. Trimming took 0 bases from V and 8 from J, leaving 8 bases between them. The CDR3 spans 13 residues. Here the CDR3 DNA reads TGTGCTAGTGGTTTGGTACTTCGTGAGCCCCAGCATTTT. Its protein is CASGLVLREPQHF.

The chain recombines TRBV15 with TRBJ2-2; 7 bases map to TRBD2. V gave up 1 base and J gave up 6 bases; unmatched junction bases: 2. The CDR3 runs to 14 residues. The germline V gene encodes CDR1 LNHNV and CDR2 YYDKDF (reference sequence). The CDR3 DNA sequence: TGTGCCACCAGCAGAGTGGGGAGGGCCGGGGAGCTGTTTTTT. Translation: CATSRVGRAGELFF.

The chain recombines TRBV20-1 with TRBJ2-3, with 16 bases fitting TRBD2. With 3 bases clipped from V and 5 bases from J, the junction kept 2 bases outside the gene matches. The CDR3 runs to 15 residues. Germline CDR1 reads DFQATT; CDR2 reads SNEGSKA (reference sequence). The DNA of the CDR3 is TGCAGTGCTAGGGGGACTAGCGGGAGGGAAGATACGCAGTATTTT. Amino acid sequence: CSARGTSGREDTQYF.

The chain recombines TRBV15 with TRBJ2-5, with D possibly being TRBD1 (6 bases). The CDR3 has 19 residues. Germline-derived CDR1 and CDR2 are LNHNV and YYDKDF (reference sequence). Trimming removed 0 bases from V and 2 bases from J, with 22 bases in between. CDR3 nucleotides: TGTGCCACCAGCAGAGATTACGGTAGTGGAACAGGGAAACAAGAGACCCAGTACTTC. Its translation: CATSRDYGSGTGKQETQYF.

The V gene is TRBV18, the J gene TRBJ2-3; no clear D. The CDR3 runs 14 residues. V gave up 0 bases and J gave up 2 bases, with 6 bases separating them. In germline, CDR1 is KGHSH, CDR2 LQKENI. The CDR3 loop is CASSPPINTDTQYF. The CDR3 nucleotides read TGTGCCAGCTCACCACCGATAAACACAGATACGCAGTATTTT. Together with reference TRBV18 and TRBJ2-3, the CDR3 gives the full variable domain: NAGVMQNPRHLVRRRGQEARLRCSPMKGHSHVYWYRQLPEEGLKFMVYLQKENIIDESGMPKERFSAEFPKEGPSILRIQQVVRGDSAAYFCASSPPINTDTQYFGPGTRLTVL.

CDR3 sequence: CSARGAPGLADEQYF. The CDR3 nucleotides read TGCAGTGCTAGAGGAGCTCCGGGACTAGCAGACGAGCAGTACTTC. The V and J genes are TRBV20-1 and TRBJ2-4, with TRBD2 matching 9 bases. The DNA end lines up better with TRBJ2-7; the J call may be wrong. Germline lookup yields CDR1 DFQATT and CDR2 SNEGSKA (reference sequence). CDR3 length: 15 amino acids.

The chain recombines TRBV5-1 with TRBJ2-7, with 11 bases matching TRBD2. This CDR3 has 16 residues. J lost 7 bases, V lost 0 bases, and 9 bases had no gene match. Germline V lookup: CDR1 SGHRS, CDR2 YFSETQ. CDR3: CASSLETSGSLREQYF. The CDR3 DNA follows: TGCGCCAGCAGCTTGGAAACTAGCGGGAGTCTTAGGGAGCAGTACTTC.

V usage is TRBV12-3 or TRBV12-4 and J usage is TRBJ2-1; D might be TRBD1 (6 bases). The CDR3 totals 16 residues. V shed 2 bases and J shed 10 bases, with 21 bases lying between them. The CDR3 nucleotides are TGTGCCAGCAGTTTATGGGCAGGGGCCATCCATGAGGAGCAGTTCTTC. It yields the protein CASSLWAGAIHEEQFF.

This clonotype was picked up a small number of times. The V call is TRBV6-5, the J call TRBJ2-5, with TRBD1 matching 9 bases. The DNA end is more similar to TRBJ2-7, so the J call may be wrong. CDR3 length: 17 amino acids. Per germline, CDR1 MNHEY and CDR2 SVGAGI. As DNA, the CDR3 is TGTGCCAGCAGTTACTCGCCGGGGACAGGGCGGCGTCGCGAGCAGTACTTC. Its translation is CASSYSPGTGRRREQYF.

This clonotype was picked up a small number of times. The V gene is TRBV5-1, the J gene TRBJ2-7, with D possibly being TRBD2 (6 bases). Germline CDR1 and CDR2: SGHRS and YFSETQ. The CDR3 is 15 residues long. Deletions cut 2 bases from V and 3 bases from J, with 15 bases between. As DNA, the CDR3 is TGCGCCAGCAGCTTAGCCGGGACTTCAAACTACGAGCAGTACTTC. It encodes CASSLAGTSNYEQYF.